A selection of T cell receptor beta chains follows, all from one sample in a study of T cell responses to AZD1222 COVID-19 vaccine. Assay: immunoSEQ multiplex PCR; the TCRdb copy retains only in-frame clones and omits some. The sample includes about 99,000 clones, over 90% of them seen just once. The input for sequencing was peripheral blood, taken on day 0 of AZD1222 vaccination. The origin of the receptors is an adult in good health. Both conserved end residues are part of each CDR3. Fields, in order: J gene, V gene, CDR3 protein.

j_gene: TRBJ2-7
v_gene: TRBV24-1
CDR3aa: CATSDLPICRGTYEQYF

j_gene: TRBJ2-2
v_gene: TRBV6-2/TRBV6-3
CDR3aa: CASSYSRGIGELFF

j_gene: TRBJ1-3
v_gene: TRBV19
CDR3aa: CASKIVSSGNTIYF

j_gene: TRBJ2-7
v_gene: TRBV4-1
CDR3aa: CASSHSGSGYEQYF

j_gene: TRBJ2-2
v_gene: TRBV9
CDR3aa: CASSDERELFF

j_gene: TRBJ1-5
v_gene: TRBV10-3
CDR3aa: CAISGYSNQPQHF

j_gene: TRBJ2-3
v_gene: TRBV24-1
CDR3aa: CATSDLLRGADTQYF

j_gene: TRBJ1-2
v_gene: TRBV3-1/TRBV3-2
CDR3aa: CASSQQGGGAYGYTF

j_gene: TRBJ2-1
v_gene: TRBV6-4
CDR3aa: CASSELADSYNEQFF

j_gene: TRBJ2-1
v_gene: TRBV19
CDR3aa: CASSTGTESYNEQFF

j_gene: TRBJ2-2
v_gene: TRBV10-2
CDR3aa: CASSVSTGELFF

j_gene: TRBJ1-2
v_gene: TRBV5-4
CDR3aa: CASSLGTGDGYTF

j_gene: TRBJ1-1
v_gene: TRBV29-1
CDR3aa: CSVAGQTNTEAFF

j_gene: TRBJ1-4
v_gene: TRBV19
CDR3aa: CASSYLETNEKLFF

j_gene: TRBJ1-2
v_gene: TRBV11-2
CDR3aa: CASSLRPGHIYGYTF

j_gene: TRBJ2-2
v_gene: TRBV24-1
CDR3aa: CATSGGGIGELFF

j_gene: TRBJ2-2
v_gene: TRBV5-4
CDR3aa: CASSLVVGDTGELFF

j_gene: TRBJ1-1
v_gene: TRBV19
CDR3aa: CASSAGDRTEAFF

j_gene: TRBJ2-1
v_gene: TRBV7-2
CDR3aa: CASSLDLESSYNEQFF

j_gene: TRBJ1-5
v_gene: TRBV12-3/TRBV12-4
CDR3aa: CASSLAWGQPQHF

j_gene: TRBJ2-7
v_gene: TRBV10-1
CDR3aa: CASPPLAGYFRGEYF

j_gene: TRBJ2-7
v_gene: TRBV5-1
CDR3aa: CASSFSDTRGPNEQYF